This T cell receptor (beta chain) was profiled in a study of monozygotic twins with inflammatory bowel disease (dated by TCRdb to 2018 to 2020). Regarding the research as a whole: The complete study included about 30 monozygotic twin pairs: 19 IBD-discordant Danish pairs and nine German pairs, of which four were IBD-concordant and five were IBD-discordant. Each individual had, on average, about 151 000 unique TCRalpha sequences and 181 000 unique TCRbeta sequences available for analysis. The search for disease-associated traits relied mainly on comparing, within discordant pairs, IBD patients with their genetically identical healthy co-twins. Summary of the overall study and its limitations: IBD patients had lower TCRbeta repertoire diversity, measured by the inverse Simpson index, than their healthy co-twins. Repertoire similarity did not differ between concordant and discordant twins, possibly due to limited statistical power. No single strong signal or clonotype linked to IBD turned up in the results, so the idea that one exists was not supported. Different T cell subtypes could not be distinguished in the analysis. Compared with healthy twins, IBD patients shared fewer clonotypes with other individuals, and the difference was most pronounced in patients with signs of disease activity. Differing immunosuppressive treatments among patients may have added background noise and inter-individual variability to the repertoires.

CDR1 and CDR2 are read off the germline V gene as MNHEY and SVGAGI. The CDR3 holds 14 amino acids from the cysteine to the phenylalanine. No DNA sequence is on record. Library preparation employed 5' RACE. Each TCR library was prepared from around 3,200 ng of total RNA. For each sample, cDNA synthesis was carried out in eight separate reactions using SMARTScribe reverse transcriptase. Unique molecular identifiers containing a 6-nucleotide sample barcode were introduced through template switching during cDNA synthesis. Two nested PCRs of roughly 15 and 9 cycles amplified the TCRalpha and TCRbeta cDNA, and bead purification followed each PCR. Before amplification, cDNA was treated with uracil DNA-glycosylase and purified using the QIAquick PCR purification kit. The second PCR added Illumina TruSeq-compatible adapters along with sample-specific barcodes. Library quality and concentration were assessed using TapeStation and Qubit, and about 5 ng of each library was pooled. The pooled libraries were sequenced with 2 x 100 bp reads and custom sequencing primers on an Illumina HiSeq2500 single-index Rapid Run. The authors processed their data as follows. UMI-based consensus assembly with MiGEC version 1.2.6 was used to correct PCR and sequencing errors. MiXCR version 2.1.1 was used to carry out V(D)J alignment, clonotype assembly and CDR3 extraction. To normalise gene usage, clonotype sharing and MAIT/NKT TCR abundance, the analysis used the top 1000, 10 000 and 20 000 clonotypes per sample. After downsampling to 27 000 UMIs, diversity was calculated as the inverse Simpson index using the vegan R package. Paired Mann-Whitney U tests were applied to discordant twin pairs, with Benjamini-Hochberg correction for multiple testing. TCRdb reprocessed the reads into one record per CDR3 protein sequence, lacking DNA. For this entry, the V and J calls and clone size follow TCRdb and not the study's own pipeline. The sample has approximately 400,000 distinct CDR3 sequences on record. The ten top clones hold under 3% of the sample.

From each donor, an approximately 2.5 ml peripheral blood sample was collected into PAXgene tubes and kept at -80 degrees C. Without T cell sorting, total RNA was isolated from whole blood using the PAXgene blood miRNA kit on an automated QIAcube. Peripheral blood from monozygotic twin pairs, either concordant or discordant for inflammatory bowel disease, underwent deep TCRalpha and TCRbeta repertoire profiling that used unique molecular barcoding. For every twin pair, smoking habits were documented, and each individual was categorised as a current, former or never smoker. Points on this clonotype: Its binding antigen is unknown.

This clonotype was sampled from a human donor with ulcerative colitis or Crohn's disease, or a healthy co-twin of an affected twin (not recorded which). The chain employs TRBV6-5 and TRBJ2-7; TCRdb's D call, TRBD1, is unchecked because there is no DNA. The sequenced material came from blood. This receptor has the CDR3 CASSYRRQGYEQYF.